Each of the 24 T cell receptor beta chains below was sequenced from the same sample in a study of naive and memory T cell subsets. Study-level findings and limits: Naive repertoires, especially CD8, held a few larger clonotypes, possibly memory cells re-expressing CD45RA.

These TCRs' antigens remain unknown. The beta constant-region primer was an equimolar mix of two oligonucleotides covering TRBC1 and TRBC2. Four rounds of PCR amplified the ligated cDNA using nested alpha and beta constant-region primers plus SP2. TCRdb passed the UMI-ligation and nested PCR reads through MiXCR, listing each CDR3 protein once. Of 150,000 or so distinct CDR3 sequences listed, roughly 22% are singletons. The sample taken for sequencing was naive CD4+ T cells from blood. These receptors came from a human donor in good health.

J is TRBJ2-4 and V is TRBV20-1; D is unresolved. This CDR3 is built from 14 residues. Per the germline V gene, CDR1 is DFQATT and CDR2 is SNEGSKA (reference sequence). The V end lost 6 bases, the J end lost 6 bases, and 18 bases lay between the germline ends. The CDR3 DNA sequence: TGCAGTGCCCTCCGTCCGACTTCGGGAAACATTCAGTACTTC. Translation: CSALRPTSGNIQYF.

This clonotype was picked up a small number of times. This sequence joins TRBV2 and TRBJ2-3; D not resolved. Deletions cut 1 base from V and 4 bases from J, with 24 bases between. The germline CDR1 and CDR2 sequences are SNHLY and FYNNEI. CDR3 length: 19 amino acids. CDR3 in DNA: TGTGCCAGCAGTGAAGACTCCCCTTTGGGTACTGCGAAGGCAGATACGCAGTATTTT. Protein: CASSEDSPLGTAKADTQYF.

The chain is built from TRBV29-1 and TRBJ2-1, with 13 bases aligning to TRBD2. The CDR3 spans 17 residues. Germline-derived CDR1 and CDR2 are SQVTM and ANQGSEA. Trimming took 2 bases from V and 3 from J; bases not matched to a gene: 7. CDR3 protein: CSVERRLAGGIYNEQFF. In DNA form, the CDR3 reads TGCAGCGTTGAACGTAGACTAGCGGGAGGTATCTACAATGAGCAGTTCTTC.

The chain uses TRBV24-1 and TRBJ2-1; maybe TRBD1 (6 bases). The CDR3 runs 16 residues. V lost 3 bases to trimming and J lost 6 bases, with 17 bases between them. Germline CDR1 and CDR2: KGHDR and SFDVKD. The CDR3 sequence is CATSDPKGEFRNEQFF. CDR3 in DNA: TGTGCCACCAGTGATCCAAAGGGGGAGTTCCGCAATGAGCAGTTCTTC.

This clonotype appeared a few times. Written as DNA, the CDR3 is TGTGCCAGTAGTACCTGGGACAATCAGGATCAGCCCCAGCATTTT. The encoded protein is CASSTWDNQDQPQHF. J is TRBJ1-5 and V is TRBV19, with D tentatively TRBD1 (6 bases). Trimming stripped 4 bases from V and 5 bases from J, with 15 bases between. The germline V gene encodes CDR1 LNHDA and CDR2 SQIVND (reference sequence). The CDR3 contains 15 residues.

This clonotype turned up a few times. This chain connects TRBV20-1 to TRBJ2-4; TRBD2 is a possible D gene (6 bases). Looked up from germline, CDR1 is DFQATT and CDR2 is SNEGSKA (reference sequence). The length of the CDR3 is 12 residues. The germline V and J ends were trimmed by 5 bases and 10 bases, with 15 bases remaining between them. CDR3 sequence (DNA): TGCAGTGCTGAACGGGGGAAGCCTATTCAGTACTTC. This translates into CSAERGKPIQYF.

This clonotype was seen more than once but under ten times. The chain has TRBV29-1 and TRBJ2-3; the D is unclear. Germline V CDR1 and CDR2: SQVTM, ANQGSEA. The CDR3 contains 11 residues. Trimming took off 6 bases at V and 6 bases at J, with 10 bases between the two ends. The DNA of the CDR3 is TGCAGCGTGGAACCCCCGGATACGCAGTATTTT. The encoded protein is CSVEPPDTQYF.

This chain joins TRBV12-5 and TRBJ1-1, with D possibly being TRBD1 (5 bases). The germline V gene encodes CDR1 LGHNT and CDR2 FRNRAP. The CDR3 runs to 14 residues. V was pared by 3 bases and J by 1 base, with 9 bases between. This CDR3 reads CASGFRTTNTEAFF. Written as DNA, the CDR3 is TGTGCTAGTGGTTTCAGGACAACGAACACTGAAGCTTTCTTT.

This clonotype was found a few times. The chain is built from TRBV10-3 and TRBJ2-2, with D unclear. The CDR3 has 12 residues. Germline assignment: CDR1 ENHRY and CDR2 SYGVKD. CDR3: CALKGNTGELFF. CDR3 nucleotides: TGTGCTCTAAAGGGAAACACCGGGGAGCTGTTTTTT.

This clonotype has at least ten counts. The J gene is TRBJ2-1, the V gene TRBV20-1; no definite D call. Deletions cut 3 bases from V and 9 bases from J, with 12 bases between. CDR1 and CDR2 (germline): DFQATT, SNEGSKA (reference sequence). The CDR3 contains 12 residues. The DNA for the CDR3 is TGCAGTGCTAGCCCCAGACTTATTGAGCAGTTCTTC. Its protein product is CSASPRLIEQFF.

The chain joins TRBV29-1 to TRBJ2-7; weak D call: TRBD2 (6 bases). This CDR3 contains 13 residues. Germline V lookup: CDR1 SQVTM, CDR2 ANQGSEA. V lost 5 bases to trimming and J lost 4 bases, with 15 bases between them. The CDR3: CSVSGTPRYEQYF. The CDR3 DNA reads TGCAGCGTTTCGGGGACTCCCAGGTACGAGCAGTACTTC.

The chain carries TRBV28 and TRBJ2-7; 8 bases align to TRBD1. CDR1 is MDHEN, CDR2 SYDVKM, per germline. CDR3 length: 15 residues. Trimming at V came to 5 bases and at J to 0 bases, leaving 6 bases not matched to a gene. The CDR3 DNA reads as TGTGCCAGCAGTGCCGGGACAGGTATCTCCTACGAGCAGTACTTC. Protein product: CASSAGTGISYEQYF.

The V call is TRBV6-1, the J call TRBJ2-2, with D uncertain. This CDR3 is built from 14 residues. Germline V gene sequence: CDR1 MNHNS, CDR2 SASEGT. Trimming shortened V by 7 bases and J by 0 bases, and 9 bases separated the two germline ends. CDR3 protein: CASIEGPNTGELFF. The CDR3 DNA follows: TGTGCCAGCATCGAAGGGCCGAACACCGGGGAGCTGTTTTTT.

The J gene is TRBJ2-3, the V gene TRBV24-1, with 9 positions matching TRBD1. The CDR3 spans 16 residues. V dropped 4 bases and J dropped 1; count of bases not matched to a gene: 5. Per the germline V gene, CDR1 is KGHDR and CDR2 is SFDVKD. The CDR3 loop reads CATSDSRQGGTDTQYF. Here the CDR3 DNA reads TGTGCCACCAGTGACTCCCGACAGGGGGGCACAGATACGCAGTATTTT.

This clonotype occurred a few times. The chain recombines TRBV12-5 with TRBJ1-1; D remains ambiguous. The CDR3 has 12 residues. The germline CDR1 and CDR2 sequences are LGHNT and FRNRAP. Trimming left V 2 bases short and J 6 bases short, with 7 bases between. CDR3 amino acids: CASGLYEAEAFF. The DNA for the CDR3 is TGTGCTAGTGGTTTGTATGAAGCTGAAGCTTTCTTT.

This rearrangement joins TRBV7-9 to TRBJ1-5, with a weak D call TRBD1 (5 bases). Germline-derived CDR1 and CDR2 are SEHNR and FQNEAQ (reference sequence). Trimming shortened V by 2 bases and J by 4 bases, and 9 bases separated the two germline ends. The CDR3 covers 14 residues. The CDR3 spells CASSLNGGNQPQHF. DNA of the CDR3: TGTGCCAGCAGCTTAAACGGGGGGAATCAGCCCCAGCATTTT.

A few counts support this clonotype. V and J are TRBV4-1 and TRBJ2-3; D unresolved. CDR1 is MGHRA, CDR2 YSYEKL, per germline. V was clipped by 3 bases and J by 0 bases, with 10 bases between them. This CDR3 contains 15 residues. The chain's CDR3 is CASSHFGRSTDTQYF. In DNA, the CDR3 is TGCGCCAGCAGCCACTTCGGCAGAAGCACAGATACGCAGTATTTT.

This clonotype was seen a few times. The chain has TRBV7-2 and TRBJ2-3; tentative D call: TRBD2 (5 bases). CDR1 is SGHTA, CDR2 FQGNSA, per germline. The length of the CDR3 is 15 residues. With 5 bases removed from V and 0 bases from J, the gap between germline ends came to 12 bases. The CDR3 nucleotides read TGTGCCAGCAGCCCGGGATATGGGAGCACAGATACGCAGTATTTT. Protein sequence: CASSPGYGSTDTQYF.

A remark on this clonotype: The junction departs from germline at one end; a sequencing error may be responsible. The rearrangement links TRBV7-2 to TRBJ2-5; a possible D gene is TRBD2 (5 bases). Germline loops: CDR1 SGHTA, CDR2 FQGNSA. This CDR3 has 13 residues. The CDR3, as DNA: TGTGCCAGCAGCTTAGACGGCCGAGGAGCGGTCCAATTC. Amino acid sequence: CASSLDGRGAVQF. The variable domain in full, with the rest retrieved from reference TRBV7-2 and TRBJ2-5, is GAGVSQSPSNKVTEKGKDVELRCDPISGHTALYWYRQSLGQGLEFLIYFQGNSAPDKSGLPSDRFSAERTGGSVSTLTIQRTQQEDSAVYLCASSLDGRGAVQFGPGTRLLVL.

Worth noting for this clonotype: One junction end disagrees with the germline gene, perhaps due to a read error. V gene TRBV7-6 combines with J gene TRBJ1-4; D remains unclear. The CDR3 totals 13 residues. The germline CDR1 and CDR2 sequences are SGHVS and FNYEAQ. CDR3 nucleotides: TGTGCCAGCAGCTTAGCGGGCAATGAAGAACTGTTTTTT. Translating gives CASSLAGNEELFF.

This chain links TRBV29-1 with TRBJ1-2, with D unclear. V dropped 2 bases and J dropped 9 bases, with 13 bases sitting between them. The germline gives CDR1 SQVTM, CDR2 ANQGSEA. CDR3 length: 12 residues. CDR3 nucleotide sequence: TGCAGCGTTGAACCCACCCCGAATAGCTACACCTTC. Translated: CSVEPTPNSYTF. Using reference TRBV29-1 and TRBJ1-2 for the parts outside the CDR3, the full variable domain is SAVISQKPSRDICQRGTSLTIQCQVDSQVTMMFWYRQQPGQSLTLIATANQGSEATYESGFVIDKFPISRPNLTFSTLTVSNMSPEDSSIYLCSVEPTPNSYTFGSGTRLTVV.

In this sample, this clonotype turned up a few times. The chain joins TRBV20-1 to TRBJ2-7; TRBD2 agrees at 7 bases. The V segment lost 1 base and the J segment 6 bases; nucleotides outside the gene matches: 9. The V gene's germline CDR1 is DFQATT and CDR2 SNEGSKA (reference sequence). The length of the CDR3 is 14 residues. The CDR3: CSARVGGSLLEQYF. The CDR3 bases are TGCAGTGCTAGAGTGGGCGGGAGCCTCCTCGAGCAGTACTTC.

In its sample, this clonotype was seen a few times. The CDR3 DNA sequence: TGTGCCAGCTCACCACTGGACTCCAATCAGCCCCAGCATTTT. This gives the protein CASSPLDSNQPQHF. The gene calls are TRBV18 and TRBJ1-5; no reliable D call. The CDR3 spans 14 residues. With 1 base removed from V and 3 bases from J, the gap between germline ends came to 7 bases. The germline CDR1 and CDR2 sequences are KGHSH and LQKENI.

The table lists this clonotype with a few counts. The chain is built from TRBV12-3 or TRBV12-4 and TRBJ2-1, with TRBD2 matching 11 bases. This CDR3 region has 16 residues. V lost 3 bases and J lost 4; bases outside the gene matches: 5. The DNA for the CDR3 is TGTGCCAGCAGTTTCACCGGGACTAGCGGATACAATGAGCAGTTCTTC. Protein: CASSFTGTSGYNEQFF.